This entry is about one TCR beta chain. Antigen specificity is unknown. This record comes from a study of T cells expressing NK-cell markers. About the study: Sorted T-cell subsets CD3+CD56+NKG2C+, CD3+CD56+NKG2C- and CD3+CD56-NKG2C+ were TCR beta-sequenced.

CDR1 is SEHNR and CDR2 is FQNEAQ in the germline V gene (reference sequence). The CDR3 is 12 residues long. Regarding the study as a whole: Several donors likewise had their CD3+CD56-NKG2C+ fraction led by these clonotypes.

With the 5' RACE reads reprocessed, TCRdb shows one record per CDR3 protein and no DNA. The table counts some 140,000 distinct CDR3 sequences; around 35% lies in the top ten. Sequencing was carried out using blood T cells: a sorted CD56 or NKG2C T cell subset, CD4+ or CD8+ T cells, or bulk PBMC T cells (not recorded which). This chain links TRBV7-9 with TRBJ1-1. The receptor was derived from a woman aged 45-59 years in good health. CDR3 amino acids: CASLGGEPEAFF. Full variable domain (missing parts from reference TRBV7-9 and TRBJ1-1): DTGVSQNPRHKITKRGQNVTFRCDPISEHNRLYWYRQTLGQGPEFLTYFQNEAQLEKSRLLSDRFSAERPKGSFSTLEIQRTEQGDSAMYLCASLGGEPEAFFGQGTRLTVV.